The 7 T cell receptor beta chains below all came from one sample that was sequenced in a study of OX40 agonist ivuxolimab in advanced cancers. Clones were read by immunoSEQ multiplex PCR, and TCRdb kept only the in-frame ones, dropping some. This sample has approximately 82,000 clones, with about 90% found just once. The input for sequencing was CD4+ or CD8+ T cells sorted from blood, taken in a trial of the OX40 agonist ivuxolimab. These receptor sequences come from an adult with an advanced solid tumor such as melanoma, head and neck, liver or kidney cancer.

The rearrangement uses TRBV19 and TRBJ2-1; tentatively, D is TRBD1 (6 bases). CDR1 and CDR2 from the germline V gene are LNHDA and SQIVND (reference sequence). Trimming took 6 bases from V and 8 from J, leaving 17 bases between them. CDR3 length: 14 amino acids. CDR3 in amino acids: CASRPNRDNDEQFF. The CDR3 region has the DNA TGTGCCAGTAGGCCGAACAGGGATAACGATGAGCAGTTCTTC.

The V gene is TRBV7-9, the J gene TRBJ2-7; D is perhaps TRBD1 (6 bases). Germline-derived CDR1 and CDR2 are SEHNR and FQNEAQ (reference sequence). V lost 6 bases to trimming and J lost 6 bases, with 9 bases between them. This CDR3 has 11 residues. CDR3 residues: CASRAGAEQYF. CDR3 DNA sequence: TGTGCCAGCAGGGCAGGGGCCGAGCAGTACTTC.

The count of this clone is one. The gene calls are TRBV28 and TRBJ1-1; no reliable D call. Germline CDR1 and CDR2: MDHEN and SYDVKM. This CDR3 is built from 14 residues. Deletions cut 3 bases from V and 2 bases from J, with 10 bases between. The CDR3 reads CASSFPQSNTEAFF. The CDR3 DNA follows: TGTGCCAGCAGTTTCCCACAGAGCAACACTGAAGCTTTCTTT.

The chain uses TRBV1 and TRBJ1-1; TRBD1 is taken as the D call from the table, unchecked against the DNA. TRBV1 is reported as a pseudogene. The CDR3 spans 14 residues. CDR3 sequence (DNA): TGCACCAGCAGCCGGGGGACAGGGGGCACTGAAGCTTTCTTT. Its protein is CTSSRGTGGTEAFF.

This chain connects TRBV7-9 to TRBJ1-4, with 8 nucleotides matching TRBD1. The V gene end was trimmed by 6 bases and the J gene end by 3 bases; junction bases not matched to a gene: 6. The CDR3 totals 15 residues. CDR1 is SEHNR, CDR2 FQNEAQ, per germline (reference sequence). The CDR3 region has the DNA TGTGCCAGCAGACGACAGGGGCTGTCTAATGAAAAACTGTTTTTT. Translation gives CASRRQGLSNEKLFF. Combining the CDR3 with reference TRBV7-9 and TRBJ1-4 gives the whole variable domain DTGVSQNPRHKITKRGQNVTFRCDPISEHNRLYWYRQTLGQGPEFLTYFQNEAQLEKSRLLSDRFSAERPKGSFSTLEIQRTEQGDSAMYLCASRRQGLSNEKLFFGSGTQLSVL.

The chain recombines TRBV2 with TRBJ1-1, with 7 bases matching TRBD1. Trimming removed 6 bases from V and 1 base from J; junction bases left unmatched: 5. The CDR3 covers 14 residues. CDR1 is SNHLY and CDR2 is FYNNEI in the germline V gene. CDR3 DNA: TGTGCCAGCAGCACCAGGACAGGGAACACTGAAGCTTTCTTT. Protein sequence: CASSTRTGNTEAFF.

V usage is TRBV6-1 and J usage is TRBJ2-7; D unresolved. Germline V gene sequence: CDR1 MNHNS, CDR2 SASEGT. V shed 6 bases and J shed 3 bases, with 15 bases lying between them. The CDR3 runs to 14 residues. The CDR3 loop is CASRVVVPRYEQYF. The CDR3 DNA sequence: TGTGCCAGCAGGGTCGTCGTCCCACGCTACGAGCAGTACTTC.